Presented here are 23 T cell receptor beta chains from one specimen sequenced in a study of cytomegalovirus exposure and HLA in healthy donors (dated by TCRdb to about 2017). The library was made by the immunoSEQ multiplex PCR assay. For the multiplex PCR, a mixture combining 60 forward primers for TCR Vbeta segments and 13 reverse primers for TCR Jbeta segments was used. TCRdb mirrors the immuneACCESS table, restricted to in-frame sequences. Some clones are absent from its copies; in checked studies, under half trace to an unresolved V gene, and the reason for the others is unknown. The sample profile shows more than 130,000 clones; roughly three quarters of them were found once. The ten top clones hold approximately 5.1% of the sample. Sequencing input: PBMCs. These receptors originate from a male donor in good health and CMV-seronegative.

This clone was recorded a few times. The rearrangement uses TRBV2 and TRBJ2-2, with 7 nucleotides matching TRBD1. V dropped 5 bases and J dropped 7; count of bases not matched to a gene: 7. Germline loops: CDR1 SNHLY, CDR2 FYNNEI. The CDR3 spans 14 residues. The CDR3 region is CASSSGTEYGELFF. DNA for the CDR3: TGTGCCAGCAGTTCCGGGACAGAGTACGGGGAGCTGTTTTTT.

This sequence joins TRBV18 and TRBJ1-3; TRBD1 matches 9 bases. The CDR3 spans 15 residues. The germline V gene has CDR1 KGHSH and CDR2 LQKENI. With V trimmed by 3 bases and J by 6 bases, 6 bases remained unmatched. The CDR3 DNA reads TGTGCCAGCTCACCCTCACAGGGGGCCGCAAACACCATATATTTT. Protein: CASSPSQGAANTIYF.

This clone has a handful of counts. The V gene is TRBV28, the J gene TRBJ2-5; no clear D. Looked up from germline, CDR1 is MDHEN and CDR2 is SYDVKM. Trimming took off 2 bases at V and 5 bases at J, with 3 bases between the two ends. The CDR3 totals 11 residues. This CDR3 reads CASSLEETQYF. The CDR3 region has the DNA TGTGCCAGCAGTTTAGAGGAGACCCAGTACTTC.

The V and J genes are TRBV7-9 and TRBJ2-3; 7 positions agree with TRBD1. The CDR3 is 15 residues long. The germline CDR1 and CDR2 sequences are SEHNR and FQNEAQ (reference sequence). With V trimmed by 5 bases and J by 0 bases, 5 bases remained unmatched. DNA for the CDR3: TGTGCCAGCAGCCCCACAGGGGAAAGCACAGATACGCAGTATTTT. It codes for CASSPTGESTDTQYF.

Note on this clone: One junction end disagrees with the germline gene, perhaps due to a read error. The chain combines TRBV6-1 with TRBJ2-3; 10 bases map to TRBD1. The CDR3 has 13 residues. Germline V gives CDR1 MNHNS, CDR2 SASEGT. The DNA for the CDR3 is TGTGCCAGCAGACACCGGGACAGGGGCCCCCAACATTTT. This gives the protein CASRHRDRGPQHF.

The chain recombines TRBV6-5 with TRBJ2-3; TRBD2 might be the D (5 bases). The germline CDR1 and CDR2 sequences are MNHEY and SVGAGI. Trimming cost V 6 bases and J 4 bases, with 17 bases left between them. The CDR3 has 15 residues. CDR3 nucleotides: TGTGCCAGCAGAGCTATGCGGAGGATCGCAGATACGCAGTATTTT. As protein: CASRAMRRIADTQYF.

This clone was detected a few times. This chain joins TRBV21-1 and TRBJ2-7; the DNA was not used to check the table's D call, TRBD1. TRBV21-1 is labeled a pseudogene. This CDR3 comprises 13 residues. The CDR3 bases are TGTGCCAGCAGCACCGACAGAGACTACGAGCAGTACTTC. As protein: CASSTDRDYEQYF.

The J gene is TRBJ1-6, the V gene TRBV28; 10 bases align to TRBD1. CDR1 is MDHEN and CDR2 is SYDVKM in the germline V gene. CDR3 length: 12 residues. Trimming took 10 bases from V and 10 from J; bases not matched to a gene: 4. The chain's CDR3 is CATGTGDSPLHF. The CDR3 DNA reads TGTGCCACCGGGACAGGGGACTCACCCCTCCACTTT.

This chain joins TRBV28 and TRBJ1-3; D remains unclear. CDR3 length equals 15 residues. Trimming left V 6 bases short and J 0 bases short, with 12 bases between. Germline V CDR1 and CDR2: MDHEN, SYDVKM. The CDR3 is CASRPGQSSGNTIYF. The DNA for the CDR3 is TGTGCCAGCAGGCCAGGCCAGAGCTCTGGAAACACCATATATTTT.

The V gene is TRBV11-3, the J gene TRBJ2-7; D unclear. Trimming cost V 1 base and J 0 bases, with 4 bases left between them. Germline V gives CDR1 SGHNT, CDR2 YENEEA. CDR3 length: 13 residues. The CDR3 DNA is TGTGCCAGCAGCTTAGGCAGCTCCTACGAGCAGTACTTC. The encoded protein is CASSLGSSYEQYF.

CDR3 residues: CASSQGRIADTQYF. DNA for the CDR3: TGTGCCAGCAGTCAGGGCAGAATCGCAGATACGCAGTATTTT. This rearrangement joins TRBV6-5 to TRBJ2-3; tentative D call: TRBD1 (5 bases). Germline V gene lookup returns CDR1 MNHEY and CDR2 SVGAGI. Trimming stripped 5 bases from V and 4 bases from J, with 13 bases between. The CDR3 sequence is 14 residues long.

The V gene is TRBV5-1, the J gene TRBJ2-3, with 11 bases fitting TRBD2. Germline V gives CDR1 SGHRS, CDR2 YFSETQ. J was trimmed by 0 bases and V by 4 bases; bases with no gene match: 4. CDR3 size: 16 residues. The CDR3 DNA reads TGCGCCAGCAGCCCGGGACTAGCGGAGAGCACAGATACGCAGTATTTT. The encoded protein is CASSPGLAESTDTQYF.

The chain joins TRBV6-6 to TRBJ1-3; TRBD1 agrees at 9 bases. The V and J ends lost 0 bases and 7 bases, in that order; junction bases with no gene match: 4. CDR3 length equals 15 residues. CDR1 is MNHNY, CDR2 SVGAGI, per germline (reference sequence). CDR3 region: CASSYSGTGSNTIYF. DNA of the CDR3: TGTGCCAGCAGTTACTCCGGGACAGGGAGTAACACCATATATTTT.

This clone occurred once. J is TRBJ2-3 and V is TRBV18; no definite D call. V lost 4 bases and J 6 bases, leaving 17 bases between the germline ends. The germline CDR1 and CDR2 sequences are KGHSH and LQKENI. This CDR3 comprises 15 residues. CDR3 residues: CASSLVSGISDTQYF. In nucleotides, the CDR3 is TGTGCCAGCTCACTCGTGAGTGGTATATCGGATACGCAGTATTTT.

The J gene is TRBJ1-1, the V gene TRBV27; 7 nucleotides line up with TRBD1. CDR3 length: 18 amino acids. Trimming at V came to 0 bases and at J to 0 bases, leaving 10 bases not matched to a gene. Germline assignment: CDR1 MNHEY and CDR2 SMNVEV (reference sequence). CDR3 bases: TGTGCCAGCAGTTTATCAACTAGGGGGCTAGTTTTGAACACTGAAGCTTTCTTT. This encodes CASSLSTRGLVLNTEAFF.

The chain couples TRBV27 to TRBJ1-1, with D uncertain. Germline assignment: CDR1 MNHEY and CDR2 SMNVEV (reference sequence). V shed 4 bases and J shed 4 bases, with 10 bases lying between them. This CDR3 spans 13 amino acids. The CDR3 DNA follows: TGTGCCAGCAGTTCCCTCCGGAGCACTGAAGCTTTCTTT. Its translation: CASSSLRSTEAFF.

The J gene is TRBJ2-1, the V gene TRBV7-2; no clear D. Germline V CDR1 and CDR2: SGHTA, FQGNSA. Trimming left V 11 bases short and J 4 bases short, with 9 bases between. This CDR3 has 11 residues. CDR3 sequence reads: CAGGRYNEQFF. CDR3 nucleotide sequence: TGTGCCGGCGGCCGTTACAATGAGCAGTTCTTC.

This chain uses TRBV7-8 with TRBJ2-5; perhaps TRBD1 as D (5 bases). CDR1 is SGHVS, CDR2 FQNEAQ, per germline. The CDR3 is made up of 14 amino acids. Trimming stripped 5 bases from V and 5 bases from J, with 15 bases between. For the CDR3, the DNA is TGTGCCAGCAGCGCCAGGGTTGGGCGGGAGACCCAGTACTTC. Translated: CASSARVGRETQYF.

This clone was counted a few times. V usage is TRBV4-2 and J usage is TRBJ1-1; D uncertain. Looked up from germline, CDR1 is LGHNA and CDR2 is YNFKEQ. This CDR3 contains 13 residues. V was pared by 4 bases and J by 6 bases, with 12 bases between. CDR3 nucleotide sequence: TGTGCCAGCAGCCGGAGGGAGCTGTCTGAAGCTTTCTTT. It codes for CASSRRELSEAFF.

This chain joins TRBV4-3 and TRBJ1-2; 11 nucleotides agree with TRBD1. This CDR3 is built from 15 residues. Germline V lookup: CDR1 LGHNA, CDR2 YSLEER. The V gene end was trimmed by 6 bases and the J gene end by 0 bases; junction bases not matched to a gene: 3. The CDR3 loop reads CASRGQGVTNYGYTF. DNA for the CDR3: TGCGCCAGCAGGGGACAGGGGGTTACTAACTATGGCTACACCTTC.

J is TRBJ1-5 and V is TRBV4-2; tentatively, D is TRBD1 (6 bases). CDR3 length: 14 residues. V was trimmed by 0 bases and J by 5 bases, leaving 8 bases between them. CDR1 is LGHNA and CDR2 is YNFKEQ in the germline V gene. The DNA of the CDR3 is TGTGCCAGCAGCCAAGACAGGGGTTATCAGCCCCAGCATTTT. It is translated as CASSQDRGYQPQHF.

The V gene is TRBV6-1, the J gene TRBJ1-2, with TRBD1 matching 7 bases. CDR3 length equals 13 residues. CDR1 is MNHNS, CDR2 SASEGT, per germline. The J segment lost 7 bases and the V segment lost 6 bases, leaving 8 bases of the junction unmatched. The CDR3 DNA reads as TGTGCCAGCAGGGAGACAGGGCGCGGTGGCTACACCTTC. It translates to CASRETGRGGYTF.

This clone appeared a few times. CDR3 sequence reads: CASSLRQGNTEAFF. Written as DNA, the CDR3 is TGTGCCAGCAGTTTACGACAGGGGAACACTGAAGCTTTCTTT. The chain has TRBV27 and TRBJ1-1, with 7 positions matching TRBD1. There are 14 residues in the CDR3. Germline V gene data show CDR1 as MNHEY and CDR2 as SMNVEV (reference sequence). The V gene end was trimmed by 2 bases and the J gene end by 1 base; junction bases not matched to a gene: 1.